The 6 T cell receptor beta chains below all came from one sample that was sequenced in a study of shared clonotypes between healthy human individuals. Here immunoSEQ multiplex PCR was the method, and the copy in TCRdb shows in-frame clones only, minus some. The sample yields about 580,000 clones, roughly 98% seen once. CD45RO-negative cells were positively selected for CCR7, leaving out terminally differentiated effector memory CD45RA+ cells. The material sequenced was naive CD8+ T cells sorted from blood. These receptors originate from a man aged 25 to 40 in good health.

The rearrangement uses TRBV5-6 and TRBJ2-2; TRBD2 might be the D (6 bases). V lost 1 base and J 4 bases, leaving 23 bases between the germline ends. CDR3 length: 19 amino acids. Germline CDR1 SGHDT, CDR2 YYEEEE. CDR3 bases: TGTGCCAGCAGCTTGAGGCCAGGCCACGCAGCGGAGGGCACCGGGGAGCTGTTTTTT. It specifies CASSLRPGHAAEGTGELFF.

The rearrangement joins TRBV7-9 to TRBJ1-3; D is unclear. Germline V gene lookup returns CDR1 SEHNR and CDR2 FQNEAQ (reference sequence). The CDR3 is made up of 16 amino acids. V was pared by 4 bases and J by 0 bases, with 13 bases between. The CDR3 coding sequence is TGTGCCAGCAGCTCACCAACAGAACACTCTGGAAACACCATATATTTT. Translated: CASSSPTEHSGNTIYF.

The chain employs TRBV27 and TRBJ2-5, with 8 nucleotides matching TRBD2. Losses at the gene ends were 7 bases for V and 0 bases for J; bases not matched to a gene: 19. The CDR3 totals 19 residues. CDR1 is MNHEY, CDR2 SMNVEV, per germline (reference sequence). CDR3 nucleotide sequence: TGTGCCAGCACCCCCAGATATAGCGGGACTCCAGGATACCAAGAGACCCAGTACTTC. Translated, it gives CASTPRYSGTPGYQETQYF.

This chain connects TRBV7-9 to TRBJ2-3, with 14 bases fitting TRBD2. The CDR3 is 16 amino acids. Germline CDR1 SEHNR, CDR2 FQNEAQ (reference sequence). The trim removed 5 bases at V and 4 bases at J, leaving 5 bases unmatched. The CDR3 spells CASSRGTSGSPDTQYF. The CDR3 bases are TGTGCCAGCAGCCGCGGGACTAGCGGGAGCCCAGATACGCAGTATTTT.

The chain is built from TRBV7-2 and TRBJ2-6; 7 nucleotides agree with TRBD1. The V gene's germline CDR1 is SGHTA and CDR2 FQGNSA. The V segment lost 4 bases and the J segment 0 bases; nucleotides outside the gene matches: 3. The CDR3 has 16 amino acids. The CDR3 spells CASSWDSFSGANVLTF. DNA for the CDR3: TGTGCCAGCAGCTGGGACAGCTTCTCTGGGGCCAACGTCCTGACTTTC.

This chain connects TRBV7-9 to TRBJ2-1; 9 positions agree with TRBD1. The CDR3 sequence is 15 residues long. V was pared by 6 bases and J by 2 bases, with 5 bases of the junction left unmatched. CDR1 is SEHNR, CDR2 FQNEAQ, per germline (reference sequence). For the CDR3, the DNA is TGTGCCAGCAGTACCGGGACAGGGCCCTACAATGAGCAGTTCTTC. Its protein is CASSTGTGPYNEQFF.